Shown below are 3 T cell receptor beta chains from a single sample sequenced in a study of cytomegalovirus exposure and HLA in healthy donors (dated by TCRdb to about 2017). Receptor amplification or capture employed the immunoSEQ multiplex PCR assay. For the multiplex PCR, a mixture combining 60 forward primers for TCR Vbeta segments and 13 reverse primers for TCR Jbeta segments was used. TCRdb stores this immuneACCESS table with in-frame sequences only. Part of the clones is absent; in the studies checked, under half of the shortfall reflects unresolved V genes, and no reason is known for the rest. The sample has around 140,000 clones on record, around 80% of them singletons. The leading ten clones occupy 1.5% to 2.5% of the sample. Sample: PBMCs. The origin of the receptors is a woman aged 40 to 50 in good health and CMV-seronegative.

The V call is TRBV28, the J call TRBJ2-1; 8 positions match TRBD2. V gave up 2 bases and J gave up 7 bases; unmatched junction bases: 7. The CDR3 consists of 15 residues. The germline gives CDR1 MDHEN, CDR2 SYDVKM. The DNA for the CDR3 is TGTGCCAGCAGTTTAATTGAACTAGCGGCGAATGAGCAGTTCTTC. Protein sequence: CASSLIELAANEQFF.

The V and J genes are TRBV27 and TRBJ2-7; tentative D call: TRBD2 (6 bases). CDR3 size: 15 residues. Per germline, CDR1 MNHEY and CDR2 SMNVEV (reference sequence). Trimming shortened V by 2 bases and J by 0 bases, and 11 bases separated the two germline ends. CDR3 in amino acids: CASSLAGRSSYEQYF. CDR3 DNA: TGTGCCAGCAGTTTAGCGGGAAGGAGCTCCTACGAGCAGTACTTC.

J is TRBJ1-2 and V is TRBV6-5; no clear D gene. The CDR3 length is 12 residues. V dropped 6 bases and J dropped 8 bases, with 13 bases sitting between them. Germline CDR1 and CDR2: MNHEY and SVGAGI. This chain's CDR3 is CASRKTSKGYTF. The CDR3 DNA sequence: TGTGCCAGCAGGAAGACTTCTAAGGGCTACACCTTC.